The present T cell receptor beta chain was sequenced within a study of blood T cells in healthy people across ages. Sample-barcoded 5' priming and a J-beta primer mix drove a second PCR of roughly 6 to 12 cycles. Via MiXCR, TCRdb re-called the 5' RACE reads, giving one row per CDR3 protein. The sample shows under 2,000,000 distinct CDR3 sequences, about 50% of them seen only once. Deletions cut 2 bases from V and 3 bases from J, with 15 bases between. This CDR3 has 16 residues. Germline values: CDR1 SEHNR, CDR2 FQNEAQ (reference sequence). The V and J genes are TRBV7-9 and TRBJ2-3; D is tentatively TRBD1 or TRBD2 (5 bases each). Specimen: blood. This sequence was found in a woman aged 40 to 49 in good health. CDR3 in DNA: TGTGCCAGCAGCTTACGAAGGGGCGAGGGAACAGATACGCAGTATTTT. It specifies CASSLRRGEGTDTQYF. The complete variable domain, with remaining parts taken from reference TRBV7-9 and TRBJ2-3, reads DTGVSQNPRHKITKRGQNVTFRCDPISEHNRLYWYRQTLGQGPEFLTYFQNEAQLEKSRLLSDRFSAERPKGSFSTLEIQRTEQGDSAMYLCASSLRRGEGTDTQYFGPGTRLTVL.